This T cell receptor beta chain is from a study of blood T cells in healthy people across ages. Findings and caveats of the study: Higher naive T cell percentage went strongly together with higher TCR beta diversity.

Together with a sample-barcoded 5' primer, a J-beta primer mix was included in a second PCR lasting 7 to 11 cycles. TCRdb reprocessed the 5' RACE reads via MiXCR and lists one record per CDR3 protein. This sample has about 810,000 distinct CDR3 sequences; about 37% occur once, and the top ten carry 10% to 15%. Turning to this clonotype: Its antigen is still unknown.

This CDR3 has 15 amino acids. Germline V lookup: CDR1 DFQATT, CDR2 SNEGSKA (reference sequence). V was pared by 0 bases and J by 5 bases, with 8 bases of the junction left unmatched. The sequencing sample was made of blood. This clonotype originated in a man aged 18 to 29 in good health. The J gene is TRBJ1-2, the V gene TRBV20-1, with 8 bases aligning to TRBD1. The CDR3 here is CSARERDRGIYGYTF. Here the CDR3 DNA reads TGCAGTGCTAGAGAGAGAGACAGGGGCATTTATGGCTACACCTTC.